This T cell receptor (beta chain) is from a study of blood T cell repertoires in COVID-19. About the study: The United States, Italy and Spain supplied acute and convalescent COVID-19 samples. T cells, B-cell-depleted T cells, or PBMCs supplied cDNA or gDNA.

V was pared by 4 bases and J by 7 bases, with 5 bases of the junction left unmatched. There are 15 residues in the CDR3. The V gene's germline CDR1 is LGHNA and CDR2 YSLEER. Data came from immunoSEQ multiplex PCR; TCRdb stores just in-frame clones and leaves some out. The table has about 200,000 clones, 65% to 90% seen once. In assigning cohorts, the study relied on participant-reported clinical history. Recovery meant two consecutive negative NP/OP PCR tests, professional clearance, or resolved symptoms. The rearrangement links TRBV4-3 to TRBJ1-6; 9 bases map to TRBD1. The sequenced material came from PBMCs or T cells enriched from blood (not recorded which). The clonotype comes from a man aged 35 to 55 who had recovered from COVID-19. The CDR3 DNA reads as TGCGCCAGCAGCCTGACGACAGGGGGGAATTCACCCCTCCACTTT. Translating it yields CASSLTTGGNSPLHF.